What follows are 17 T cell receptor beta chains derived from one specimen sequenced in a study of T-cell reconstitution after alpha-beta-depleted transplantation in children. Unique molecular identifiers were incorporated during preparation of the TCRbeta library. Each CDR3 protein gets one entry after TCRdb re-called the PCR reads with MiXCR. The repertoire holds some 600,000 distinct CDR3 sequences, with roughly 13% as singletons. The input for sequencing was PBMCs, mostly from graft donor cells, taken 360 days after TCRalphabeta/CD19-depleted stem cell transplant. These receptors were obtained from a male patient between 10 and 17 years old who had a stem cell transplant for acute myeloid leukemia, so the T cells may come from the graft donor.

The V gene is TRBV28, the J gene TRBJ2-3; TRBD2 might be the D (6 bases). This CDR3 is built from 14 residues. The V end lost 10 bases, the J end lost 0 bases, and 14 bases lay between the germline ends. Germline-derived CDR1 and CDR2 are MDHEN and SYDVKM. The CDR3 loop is CATTKRVSTDTQYF. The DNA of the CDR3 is TGTGCCACAACAAAGCGGGTTAGCACAGATACGCAGTATTTT.

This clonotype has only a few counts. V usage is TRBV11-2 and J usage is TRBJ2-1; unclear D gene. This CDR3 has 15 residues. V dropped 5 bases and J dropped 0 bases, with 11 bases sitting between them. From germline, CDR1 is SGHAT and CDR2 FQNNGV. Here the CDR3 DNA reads TGTGCCAGCAGCGGTCTCAGGAGCTCCTACAATGAGCAGTTCTTC. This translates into CASSGLRSSYNEQFF.

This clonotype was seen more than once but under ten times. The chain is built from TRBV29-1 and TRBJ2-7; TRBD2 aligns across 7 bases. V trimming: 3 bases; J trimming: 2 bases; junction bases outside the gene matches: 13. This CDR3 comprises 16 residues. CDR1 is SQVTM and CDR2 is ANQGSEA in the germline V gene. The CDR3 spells CSVDPSLAGLTYEQYF. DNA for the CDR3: TGCAGCGTTGACCCGAGTTTAGCGGGTCTAACCTACGAGCAGTACTTC.

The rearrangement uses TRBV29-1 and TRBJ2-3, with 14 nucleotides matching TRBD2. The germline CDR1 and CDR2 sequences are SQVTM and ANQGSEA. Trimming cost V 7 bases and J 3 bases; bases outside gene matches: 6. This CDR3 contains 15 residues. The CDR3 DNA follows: TGCAGCGGGGGACTAGCGGGAGAGGGGACAGATACGCAGTATTTT. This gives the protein CSGGLAGEGTDTQYF.

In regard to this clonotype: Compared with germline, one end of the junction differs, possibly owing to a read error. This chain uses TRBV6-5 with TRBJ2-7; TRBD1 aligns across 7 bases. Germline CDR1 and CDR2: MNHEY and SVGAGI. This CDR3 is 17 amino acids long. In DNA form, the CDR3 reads TGTGCCAGCAGTTTCGATCTACCGGGGACAGTCTCCCACGAGCAGTACTTC. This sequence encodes CASSFDLPGTVSHEQYF.

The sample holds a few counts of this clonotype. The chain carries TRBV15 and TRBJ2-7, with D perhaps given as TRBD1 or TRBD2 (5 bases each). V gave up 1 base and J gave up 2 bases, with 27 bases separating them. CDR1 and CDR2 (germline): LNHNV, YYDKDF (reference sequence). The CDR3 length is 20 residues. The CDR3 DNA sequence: TGTGCCACCAGCAGAGCCCTCTTGATGGGACGCCGTAGGTTTACCTACGAGCAGTACTTC. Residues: CATSRALLMGRRRFTYEQYF.

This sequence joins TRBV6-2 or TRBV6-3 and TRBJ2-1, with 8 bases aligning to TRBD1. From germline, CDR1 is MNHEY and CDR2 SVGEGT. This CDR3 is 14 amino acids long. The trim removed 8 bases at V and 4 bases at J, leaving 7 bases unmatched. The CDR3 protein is CASATGDLYNEQFF. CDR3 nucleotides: TGTGCCAGCGCGACAGGGGACTTATACAATGAGCAGTTCTTC.

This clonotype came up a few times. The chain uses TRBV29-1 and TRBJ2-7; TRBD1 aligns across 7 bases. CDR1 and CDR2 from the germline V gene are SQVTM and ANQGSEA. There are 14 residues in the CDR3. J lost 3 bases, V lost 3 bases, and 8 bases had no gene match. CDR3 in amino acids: CSVELGTAHYEQYF. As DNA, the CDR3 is TGCAGCGTTGAGTTGGGGACAGCCCACTACGAGCAGTACTTC.

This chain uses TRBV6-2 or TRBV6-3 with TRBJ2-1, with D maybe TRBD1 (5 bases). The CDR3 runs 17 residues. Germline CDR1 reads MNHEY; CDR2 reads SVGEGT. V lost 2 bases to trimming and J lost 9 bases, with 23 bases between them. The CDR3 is CASSYVAISNYDSEQFF. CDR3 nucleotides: TGTGCCAGCAGTTACGTCGCCATAAGCAACTATGACAGTGAGCAGTTCTTC.

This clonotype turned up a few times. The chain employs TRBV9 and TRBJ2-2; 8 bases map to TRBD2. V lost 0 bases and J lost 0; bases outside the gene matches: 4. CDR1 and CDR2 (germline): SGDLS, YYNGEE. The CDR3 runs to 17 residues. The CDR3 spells CASSVEAAGANTGELFF. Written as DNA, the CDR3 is TGTGCCAGCAGCGTAGAGGCAGCGGGAGCGAACACCGGGGAGCTGTTTTTT.

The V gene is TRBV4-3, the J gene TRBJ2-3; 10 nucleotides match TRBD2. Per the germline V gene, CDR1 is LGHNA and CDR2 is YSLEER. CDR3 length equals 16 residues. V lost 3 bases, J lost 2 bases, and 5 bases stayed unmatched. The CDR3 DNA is TGCGCCAGCAGCCAGAGCGGGAGGGCCTTCACAGATACGCAGTATTTT. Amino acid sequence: CASSQSGRAFTDTQYF.

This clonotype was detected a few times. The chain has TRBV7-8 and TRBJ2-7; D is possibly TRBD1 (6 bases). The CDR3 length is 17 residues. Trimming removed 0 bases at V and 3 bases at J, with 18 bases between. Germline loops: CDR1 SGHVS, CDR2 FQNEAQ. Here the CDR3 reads CASSLAGLQGLVYEQYF. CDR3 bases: TGTGCCAGCAGCTTAGCGGGCCTACAGGGTCTGGTCTACGAGCAGTACTTC.

The CDR3 spells CASSLISAGNQPQHF. As DNA, the CDR3 is TGTGCCAGCAGCTTAATATCGGCCGGCAATCAGCCCCAGCATTTT. The rearrangement joins TRBV7-3 to TRBJ1-5; D remains unclear. Germline CDR1 is SGHTA and CDR2 is FQGTGA. V lost 1 base and J 2 bases, leaving 9 bases between the germline ends. CDR3 size: 15 residues.

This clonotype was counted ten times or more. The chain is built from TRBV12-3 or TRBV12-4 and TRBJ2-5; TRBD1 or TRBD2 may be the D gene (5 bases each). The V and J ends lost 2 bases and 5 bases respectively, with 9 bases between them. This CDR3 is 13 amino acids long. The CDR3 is CASSLRGVETQYF. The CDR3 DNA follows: TGTGCCAGCAGTTTAAGAGGGGTTGAGACCCAGTACTTC.

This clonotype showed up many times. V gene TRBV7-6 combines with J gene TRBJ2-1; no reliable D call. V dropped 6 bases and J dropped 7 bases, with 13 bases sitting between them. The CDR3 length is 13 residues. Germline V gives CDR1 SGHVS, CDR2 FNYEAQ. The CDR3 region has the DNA TGTGCCAGCAGGAACAGTGCTGGAAATGAGCAGTTCTTC. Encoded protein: CASRNSAGNEQFF.

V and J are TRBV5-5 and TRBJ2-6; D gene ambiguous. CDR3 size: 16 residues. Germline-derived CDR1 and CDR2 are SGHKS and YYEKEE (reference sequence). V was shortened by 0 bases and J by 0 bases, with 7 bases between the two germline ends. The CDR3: CASSLVPGSGANVLTF. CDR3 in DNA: TGTGCCAGCAGCTTGGTTCCAGGCTCTGGGGCCAACGTCCTGACTTTC.

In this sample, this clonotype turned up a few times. The CDR3 bases are TGTGCCACCACGTCTCTAGCGGGAGAGGGCGAGCAGTACTTC. Residues: CATTSLAGEGEQYF. The rearrangement joins TRBV10-3 to TRBJ2-7; TRBD2 matches 10 bases. Unmatched junction bases numbered 12, after V lost 10 bases and J lost 6 bases. The CDR3 spans 14 residues. Germline V gene lookup returns CDR1 ENHRY and CDR2 SYGVKD.